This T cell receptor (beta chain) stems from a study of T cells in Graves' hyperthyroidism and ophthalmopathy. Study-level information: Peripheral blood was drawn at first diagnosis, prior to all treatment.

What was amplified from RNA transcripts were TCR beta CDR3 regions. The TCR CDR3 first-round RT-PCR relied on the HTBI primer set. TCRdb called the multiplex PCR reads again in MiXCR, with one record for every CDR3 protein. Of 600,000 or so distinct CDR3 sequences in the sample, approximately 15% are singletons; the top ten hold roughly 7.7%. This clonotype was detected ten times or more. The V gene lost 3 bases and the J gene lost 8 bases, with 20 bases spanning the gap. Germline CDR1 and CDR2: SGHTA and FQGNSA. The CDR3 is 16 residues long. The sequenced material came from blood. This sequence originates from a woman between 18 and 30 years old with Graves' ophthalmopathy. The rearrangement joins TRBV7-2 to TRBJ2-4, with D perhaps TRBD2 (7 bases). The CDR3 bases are TGTGCCAGCAGCTTGGGTGGGGGGGCCCTTATAGACATTCAGTACTTC. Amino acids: CASSLGGGALIDIQYF.